This T cell receptor (beta chain) was found in a study of blood T cell repertoires in COVID-19 (dated by TCRdb to the early 2020s). Regarding the research as a whole: Collaborator samples came from the United States, Italy and Spain and covered acute and convalescent phases of COVID-19. The prospective study material was composed of cDNA or gDNA derived from T cells, B-cell-depleted T cells, or PBMCs. Subjects who had been exposed to COVID-19, were actively infected with it, or had recovered from it provided the deeply sampled blood TCRbeta repertoires that made up the dataset. The repertoires were released in a freely available public database meant as a resource for research on the immune response to SARS-CoV-2. Samples were obtained from the ongoing ImmuneRACE study (first 160 participants) and from about 1,300 subjects provided by 6 global collaborators. Nearly every sample came with metadata listing a de-identified subject ID, COVID-19 status, age in years and sex. Where HLA class I and class II types were available, the types were taken from metadata supplied by the sample provider, not from assay-based typing.

The germline V gene (reference sequence) sets CDR1 to LGHDT and CDR2 to YNNKEL. The CDR3 runs 14 amino acids, cysteine and phenylalanine included. Only the CDR3 DNA stays, 42 bases, in frame from base 1. V is trimmed back by 1 base and J by 5 bases, and the junction contains 2 bases that no gene match accounts for. What the study reported, not specific to this receptor: The quantity of clinical and demographic metadata differed by source and by participant and was supplied without curation.

On this clone itself: It has no known antigen specificity. No qualities accompany the bases; no much larger clone lies one base away. This CDR3 is also generated by other DNA sequences in the sample.

Collaborating institutions collected whole blood in K2EDTA tubes following their own protocols. Collaborator samples were shipped for TCRbeta analysis as frozen whole blood, isolated PBMCs, or DNA extracted from either sample type. TCRbeta CDR3 regions were amplified from genomic DNA by means of the immunoSEQ Assay, a bias-controlled multiplex PCR. In the authors' own workflow: The number of nucleated cells in each sample was estimated by amplification of reference gene primers within the assay. Sequence reads were collapsed and filtered to measure the absolute abundance of every unique TCRbeta CDR3 rearrangement. For each sample, productive Simpson clonality was calculated by taking the square root of Simpson's diversity index across productive rearrangements. The clones in this table, taken by TCRdb from immuneACCESS, are in-frame only. Not every clone is retained; where verified, under half of the shortfall comes from an unresolved V gene, and the cause of the rest is unknown. That table furnishes V, J and clone size, whereas the DNA furnished D and trimming. The sample includes about 120,000 clones, with more than 70% observed a single time. The ten largest account for 3% to 3.5% of the sample.

The origin of this receptor is a woman aged 45-60 years with acute or convalescent COVID-19. The specimen was peripheral blood. This chain is built from TRBV3-1 (or the pseudogene TRBV3-2) and TRBJ1-5; TRBD1 matches 7 bases in the middle. The CDR3 region has the sequence CASSQGQGDQPQHF. The DNA sequence is given as TGTGCCAGCAGCCAAGGACAGGGTGATCAGCCCCAGCATTTT.